Each of the 19 T cell receptor beta chains below was sequenced from the same sample in a study of CD8 T cells in ankylosing spondylitis (dated by TCRdb to the late 2010s). The library was prepared using 5' RACE. Sequencing instrument: Illumina HiSeq 2500. In-frame beta chains were kept once TCRdb had trimmed the public reads at Q25 with fastp and called clones with MiXCR. Identical CDR3 proteins give one entry, which carries the most common genes and DNA. In all, the sample holds 250,000 or so distinct CDR3 sequences, and 24% of those were seen once. Around 0.58% of the sample goes to the ten largest clones. The sample comprised blood, either unsorted or a sorted T cell fraction (not recorded which). The receptors here all came from a male donor with ankylosing spondylitis or in good health (not recorded which).

As to this clonotype: A much larger clonotype is one base distant, so this may be a read error. The chain employs TRBV29-1 and TRBJ2-3, with D unresolved. V gave up 7 bases and J gave up 2 bases, with 19 bases separating them. This CDR3 region has 15 residues. From germline, CDR1 is SQVTM and CDR2 ANQGSEA. CDR3 region: CSACSRWPYTDTQYF. The CDR3 nucleotides are TGCAGCGCGTGTAGTCGATGGCCCTACACAGATACGCAGTATTTT.

This sequence joins TRBV20-1 and TRBJ1-2; TRBD1 might be the D (6 bases). This CDR3 is built from 14 residues. Germline V gives CDR1 DFQATT, CDR2 SNEGSKA (reference sequence). Trimming shortened V by 6 bases and J by 4 bases, and 18 bases separated the two germline ends. Here the CDR3 DNA reads TGCAGTGCCTACCGGGACATTCGCTTCTATGGCTACACCTTC. It codes for CSAYRDIRFYGYTF.

This clonotype was counted between two and nine times. This chain joins TRBV4-2 and TRBJ2-1, with D possibly matching TRBD2 (6 bases). The germline CDR1 and CDR2 sequences are LGHNA and YNFKEQ. The V and J ends lost 4 bases and 2 bases respectively, with 15 bases between them. This CDR3 comprises 16 residues. The CDR3 here is CASSPLKGGAYNEQFF. In DNA, the CDR3 is TGTGCCAGCAGCCCTCTGAAAGGCGGGGCCTACAATGAGCAGTTCTTC.

The rearrangement links TRBV10-3 to TRBJ2-3, with D perhaps TRBD2 (6 bases). The CDR3 extends over 16 amino acids. Germline V lookup: CDR1 ENHRY, CDR2 SYGVKD. V gave up 4 bases and J gave up 5 bases, with 19 bases separating them. CDR3 residues: CAISGISGPGQDTQYF. The DNA of the CDR3 is TGTGCCATCAGTGGAATTAGCGGCCCTGGGCAAGATACGCAGTATTTT.

The chain couples TRBV5-6 to TRBJ2-5; the D is unclear. V was shortened by 2 bases and J by 3 bases, with 8 bases between the two germline ends. Germline assignment: CDR1 SGHDT and CDR2 YYEEEE. The CDR3 length is 13 residues. CDR3 protein: CASSFGRKETQYF. In nucleotides, the CDR3 is TGTGCCAGCAGCTTTGGCAGAAAAGAGACCCAGTACTTC.

This chain connects TRBV9 to TRBJ2-2, with D perhaps assigned TRBD1 or TRBD2 (5 bases each). The V and J ends lost 6 bases and 0 bases respectively, with 15 bases between them. The CDR3 is 16 amino acids. Germline CDR1 and CDR2: SGDLS and YYNGEE. The CDR3 loop reads CASNPGVGANTGELFF. The CDR3 DNA is TGTGCCAGCAACCCCGGGGTGGGGGCGAACACCGGGGAGCTGTTTTTT.

This clonotype was detected ten times or more. This chain joins TRBV27 and TRBJ1-4, with 8 nucleotides matching TRBD1. CDR1 is MNHEY, CDR2 SMNVEV, per germline (reference sequence). The CDR3 spans 16 residues. Trimming at V came to 4 bases and at J to 8 bases, leaving 12 bases not matched to a gene. The CDR3 coding sequence is TGTGCCAGCAGTTCCGGGACAGGCCCGACCCAAGAAAAACTGTTTTTT. It is translated as CASSSGTGPTQEKLFF. The full variable domain, rest sourced from reference TRBV27 and TRBJ1-4, is EAQVTQNPRYLITVTGKKLTVTCSQNMNHEYMSWYRQDPGLGLRQIYYSMNVEVTDKGDVPEGYKVSRKEKRNFPLILESPSPNQTSLYFCASSSGTGPTQEKLFFGSGTQLSVL.

The chain employs TRBV20-1 and TRBJ2-5; D possibly corresponds to TRBD2 (5 bases). Germline V gene sequence: CDR1 DFQATT, CDR2 SNEGSKA (reference sequence). The CDR3 totals 16 residues. V was shortened by 5 bases and J by 1 base, with 20 bases between the two germline ends. The CDR3, as DNA: TGCAGTGCTCCCAACGCCCATAGCGCTTTCCAAGAGACCCAGTACTTC. Amino acid sequence: CSAPNAHSAFQETQYF.

J is TRBJ2-7 and V is TRBV21-1. TRBV21-1 is tagged as a pseudogene. The CDR3 is made up of 14 amino acids. The CDR3 is CASSKESRRYEQYF. CDR3 DNA: TGTGCCAGCAGCAAAGAAAGCCGTAGATACGAGCAGTACTTC.

This clonotype has more than one count but fewer than ten. The chain recombines TRBV7-3 with TRBJ2-4; no clear D. Germline-derived CDR1 and CDR2 are SGHTA and FQGTGA. The CDR3 runs to 14 residues. The V and J ends lost 4 bases and 3 bases respectively, with 10 bases between them. CDR3 in DNA: TGTGCCAGCAGCTCCGGATGGGGCAAAAACATTCAGTACTTC. It specifies CASSSGWGKNIQYF.

The V gene is TRBV5-1, the J gene TRBJ1-4; D unresolved. V was cut by 7 bases and J by 1 base, with 11 bases left in between. There are 14 residues in the CDR3. The germline V gene has CDR1 SGHRS and CDR2 YFSETQ. Here the CDR3 DNA reads TGCGCCAGCTCTCCGAGGGAAACTAATGAAAAACTGTTTTTT. Translating it yields CASSPRETNEKLFF. Based on the CDR3 plus reference TRBV5-1 and TRBJ1-4, the full variable domain is KAGVTQTPRYLIKTRGQQVTLSCSPISGHRSVSWYQQTPGQGLQFLFEYFSETQRNKGNFPGRFSGRQFSNSRSEMNVSTLELGDSALYLCASSPRETNEKLFFGSGTQLSVL.

The chain couples TRBV20-1 to TRBJ2-7; the match to TRBD1 covers 9 bases. CDR3 length equals 14 residues. Germline V lookup: CDR1 DFQATT, CDR2 SNEGSKA (reference sequence). V was pared by 7 bases and J by 2 bases, with 9 bases of the junction left unmatched. In nucleotides, the CDR3 is TGCAGTGGCACGGACAGGGGACAGACCTACGAGCAGTACTTC. Its translation is CSGTDRGQTYEQYF.

The J gene is TRBJ2-3, the V gene TRBV12-3 or TRBV12-4, with D possibly being TRBD1 or TRBD2 (7 bases each). CDR3 length: 17 amino acids. V was pared by 4 bases and J by 6 bases, with 23 bases between. The CDR3 DNA is TGTGCCAGCAGTTCCGGGGGGTGGGGACCAGGGGGGGATACGCAGTATTTT. This translates into CASSSGGWGPGGDTQYF.

Many counts were recorded for this clonotype. The chain joins TRBV5-1 to TRBJ2-2; D not certain. Per the germline V gene, CDR1 is SGHRS and CDR2 is YFSETQ. The CDR3 is made up of 14 amino acids. V gave up 3 bases and J gave up 2 bases, with 8 bases separating them. The CDR3 loop is CASSWGVNTGELFF. In DNA, the CDR3 is TGCGCCAGCAGCTGGGGTGTCAACACCGGGGAGCTGTTTTTT.

Many counts were recorded for this clonotype. This chain links TRBV20-1 with TRBJ2-3; the D gene is possibly TRBD1 (6 bases). Per the germline V gene, CDR1 is DFQATT and CDR2 is SNEGSKA (reference sequence). The CDR3 consists of 15 residues. V gave up 0 bases and J gave up 5 bases, with 15 bases separating them. The CDR3 reads CSARETGGGEDTQYF. In nucleotides, the CDR3 is TGCAGTGCTAGAGAGACTGGGGGCGGTGAAGATACGCAGTATTTT.

At least ten counts were recorded for this clonotype. The chain uses TRBV29-1 and TRBJ1-1, with D perhaps matching TRBD1 (5 bases). The germline V gene has CDR1 SQVTM and CDR2 ANQGSEA. The length of the CDR3 is 13 residues. The germline V and J ends were trimmed by 0 bases and 7 bases, with 12 bases remaining between them. The CDR3 nucleotides read TGCAGCGTTGAAGATGGGACCGGCCTTGAAGCTTTCTTT. Amino acids: CSVEDGTGLEAFF.

The V and J genes are TRBV7-9 and TRBJ2-5; D is perhaps TRBD2 (6 bases). The germline V gene encodes CDR1 SEHNR and CDR2 FQNEAQ (reference sequence). The CDR3 is made up of 15 amino acids. V shed 1 base and J shed 5 bases, with 14 bases lying between them. The chain's CDR3 is CASSLGGDPSETQYF. CDR3 DNA: TGTGCCAGCAGCTTAGGGGGGGACCCCTCGGAGACCCAGTACTTC.

The rearrangement joins TRBV20-1 to TRBJ2-1; 9 bases match TRBD1. The germline V gene encodes CDR1 DFQATT and CDR2 SNEGSKA (reference sequence). The trim removed 6 bases at V and 4 bases at J, leaving 7 bases unmatched. This CDR3 is 14 amino acids long. The DNA for the CDR3 is TGCAGTGCAGCACAGGGGGCTAGATACAATGAGCAGTTCTTC. This sequence encodes CSAAQGARYNEQFF.

The chain couples TRBV7-9 to TRBJ2-7, with TRBD1 as a possible D gene (6 bases). The CDR3 runs 14 residues. V lost 5 bases and J lost 4, with 15 bases in between. CDR1 and CDR2 (germline): SEHNR, FQNEAQ (reference sequence). CDR3 sequence: CASSPGGREYEQYF. CDR3 DNA: TGTGCCAGCAGCCCTGGGGGCAGGGAGTACGAGCAGTACTTC.